Below are 9 T cell receptor beta chains sequenced from a single sample in a study of OX40 agonist ivuxolimab in advanced cancers. Assay used: immunoSEQ multiplex PCR; TCRdb lists only in-frame clones, some missing. The repertoire holds fewer than 80,000 clones, roughly 85% seen once, with about 4.1% in the top ten. Sequencing was performed on CD4+ or CD8+ T cells sorted from blood, taken in a trial of the OX40 agonist ivuxolimab. These receptors all come from an adult with an advanced solid tumor such as melanoma, head and neck, liver or kidney cancer.

This clone came up a few times. The chain uses TRBV2 and TRBJ2-3, with 10 bases lining up with TRBD2. Germline CDR1 reads SNHLY; CDR2 reads FYNNEI. The CDR3 totals 15 residues. Losses at the gene ends were 4 bases for V and 2 bases for J; bases not matched to a gene: 3. CDR3 region: CASSASGSHTDTQYF. The DNA of the CDR3 is TGTGCCAGCAGTGCTAGCGGGAGCCACACAGATACGCAGTATTTT.

The J gene is TRBJ1-4, the V gene TRBV19, with TRBD1 matching over 9 bases. The CDR3 has 14 residues. Per the germline V gene, CDR1 is LNHDA and CDR2 is SQIVND (reference sequence). V shed 5 bases, J shed 8 bases, and the junction held 6 bases outside the gene matches. In DNA form, the CDR3 reads TGTGCCAGTAGTTCAGCCGGGACAGGGGAAAAACTGTTTTTT. Protein product: CASSSAGTGEKLFF.

This rearrangement joins TRBV2 to TRBJ2-7; D is perhaps TRBD1 or TRBD2 (5 bases each). Per germline, CDR1 SNHLY and CDR2 FYNNEI. The ends were cut back, 5 bases at V and 2 bases at J, with 13 bases in the middle. The CDR3 extends over 14 amino acids. CDR3 sequence reads: CASSNQGPPYEQYF. CDR3 bases: TGTGCCAGCAGTAATCAGGGACCCCCCTACGAGCAGTACTTC.

Only a few counts were recorded for this clone. V usage is TRBV28 and J usage is TRBJ1-6, with D perhaps matching TRBD1 (5 bases). Germline CDR1 and CDR2: MDHEN and SYDVKM. Trimming removed 5 bases at V and 0 bases at J, with 14 bases between. The CDR3 totals 17 residues. CDR3 loop: CASSPGTQSSYNSPLHF. In DNA, the CDR3 is TGTGCCAGCAGTCCTGGGACGCAAAGCTCCTATAATTCACCCCTCCACTTT. Supplemented by reference TRBV28 and TRBJ1-6, the full variable domain reads DVKVTQSSRYLVKRTGEKVFLECVQDMDHENMFWYRQDPGLGLRLIYFSYDVKMKEKGDIPEGYSVSREKKERFSLILESASTNQTSMYLCASSPGTQSSYNSPLHFGNGTRLTVT.

The V and J genes are TRBV5-1 and TRBJ2-7; weak D call: TRBD1 (6 bases). Germline loops: CDR1 SGHRS, CDR2 YFSETQ. The germline V and J ends were trimmed by 4 bases and 0 bases, with 14 bases remaining between them. The CDR3 totals 15 residues. CDR3 residues: CASSPGAVLSYEQYF. DNA for the CDR3: TGCGCCAGCAGCCCAGGGGCTGTCCTCTCCTACGAGCAGTACTTC.

V and J are TRBV2 and TRBJ2-1; no firm D call. CDR3 length equals 12 residues. Germline CDR1 and CDR2: SNHLY and FYNNEI. V lost 0 bases and J lost 14, with 11 bases in between. This CDR3 is CASSEAWGTEFF. CDR3 in DNA: TGTGCCAGCAGTGAAGCTTGGGGAACGGAGTTCTTC.

The chain employs TRBV29-1 and TRBJ2-1; 11 nucleotides align to TRBD2. The CDR3 length is 13 residues. V was clipped by 6 bases and J by 7 bases; unmatched bases: 5. Germline CDR1 reads SQVTM; CDR2 reads ANQGSEA. The CDR3 sequence: CSVGRLAGNEQFF. In DNA form, the CDR3 reads TGCAGCGTGGGGAGACTAGCGGGAAATGAGCAGTTCTTC.

This clone came up a few times. The V and J genes are TRBV28 and TRBJ1-2; weak D call: TRBD1 (6 bases). V was cut by 7 bases and J by 2 bases, with 17 bases left in between. The germline CDR1 and CDR2 sequences are MDHEN and SYDVKM. This CDR3 contains 15 residues. CDR3 sequence (DNA): TGTGCCAGCATCGAAACAGGGTTGCGAAACTATGGCTACACCTTC. This sequence encodes CASIETGLRNYGYTF.

This clone was recorded once. The chain couples TRBV4-3 to TRBJ2-3; D might be TRBD2 (6 bases). Germline CDR1 reads LGHNA; CDR2 reads YSLEER. The CDR3 loop spans 14 amino acids. Trimming removed 2 bases from V and 2 bases from J, with 8 bases in between. Here the CDR3 reads CASSQSGVTDTQYF. The CDR3 region has the DNA TGCGCCAGCAGCCAATCGGGGGTCACAGATACGCAGTATTTT.